The clone carrying this T cell receptor beta chain has a handful of counts. Its antigen is still unknown. The time point here: persistent/refractory GD, antithyroid drugs over 5 years with positive TRAb. PBMC RNA served as the TCR library source. Assembly of TCR beta libraries relied on iRepertoire HTBI primers together with Arm-PCR of CDR3 regions. From the multiplex PCR reads, TCRdb called clonotypes with MiXCR, one entry per CDR3 protein. The data show some 440,000 distinct CDR3 sequences, 20% seen once. The sample belongs to a study of regulatory T cells in long-lasting Graves disease. Study results and limitations: Only peripheral blood was studied, not thyroid tissue.

The sequencing here drew on peripheral blood mononuclear cells (PBMCs), taken when the disease was refractory, from a patient treated with antithyroid drugs. The receptor's source is a female donor with Graves disease.

The CDR3 reads CSVELQAPGGNQPQHF. CDR3 sequence (DNA): TGCAGCGTTGAATTACAGGCTCCGGGGGGCAATCAGCCCCAGCATTTT. The genes are TRBV29-1 and TRBJ1-5; TRBD1 is a possible D gene (5 bases). V was shortened by 2 bases and J by 2 bases, with 16 bases between the two germline ends. Germline loops: CDR1 SQVTM, CDR2 ANQGSEA. The CDR3 covers 16 residues.